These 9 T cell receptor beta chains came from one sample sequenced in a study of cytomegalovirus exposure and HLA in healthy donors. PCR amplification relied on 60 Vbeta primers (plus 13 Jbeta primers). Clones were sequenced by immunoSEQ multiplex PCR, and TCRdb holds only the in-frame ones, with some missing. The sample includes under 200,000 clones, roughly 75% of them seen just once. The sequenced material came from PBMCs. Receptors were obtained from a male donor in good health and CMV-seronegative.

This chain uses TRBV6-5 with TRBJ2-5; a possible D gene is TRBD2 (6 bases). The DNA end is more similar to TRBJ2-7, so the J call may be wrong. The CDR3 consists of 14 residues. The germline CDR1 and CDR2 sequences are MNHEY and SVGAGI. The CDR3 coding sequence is TGTGCCAGCAGTTACGATGGGACTTCTACCGAGCAGTACTTC. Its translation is CASSYDGTSTEQYF.

CDR3 DNA sequence: TGTGCCAGCAGTTTATACGGACTAGCGGGAGAGACCCAGTACTTC. Its translation is CASSLYGLAGETQYF. The chain joins TRBV27 to TRBJ2-5, with TRBD2 matching over 11 bases. With V trimmed by 1 base and J by 4 bases, 2 bases remained unmatched. This CDR3 contains 15 residues. The germline V gene has CDR1 MNHEY and CDR2 SMNVEV (reference sequence).

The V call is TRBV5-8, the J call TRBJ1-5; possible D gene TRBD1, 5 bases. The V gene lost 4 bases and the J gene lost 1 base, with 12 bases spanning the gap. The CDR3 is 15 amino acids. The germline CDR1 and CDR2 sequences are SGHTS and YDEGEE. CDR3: CASSRGQLSNQPQHF. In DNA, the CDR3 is TGTGCCAGCAGCCGCGGACAACTGAGCAATCAGCCCCAGCATTTT. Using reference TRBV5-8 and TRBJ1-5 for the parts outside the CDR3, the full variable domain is EAGVTQSPTHLIKTRGQQATLRCSPISGHTSVYWYQQALGLGLQFLLWYDEGEERNRGNFPPRFSGRQFPNYSSELNVNALELEDSALYLCASSRGQLSNQPQHFGDGTRLSIL.

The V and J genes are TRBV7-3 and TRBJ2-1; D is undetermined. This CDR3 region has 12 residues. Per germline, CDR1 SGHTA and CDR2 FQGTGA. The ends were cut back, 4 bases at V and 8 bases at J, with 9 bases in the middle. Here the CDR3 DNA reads TGTGCCAGCAGCTCCCGTCCAGATGAGCAGTTCTTC. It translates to CASSSRPDEQFF.

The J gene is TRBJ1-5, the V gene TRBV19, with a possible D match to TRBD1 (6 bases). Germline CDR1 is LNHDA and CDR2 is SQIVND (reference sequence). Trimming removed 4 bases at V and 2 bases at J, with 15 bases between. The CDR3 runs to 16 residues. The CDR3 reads CASSTHRVEGNQPQHF. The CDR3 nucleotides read TGTGCCAGTAGTACGCACAGGGTGGAGGGCAATCAGCCCCAGCATTTT.

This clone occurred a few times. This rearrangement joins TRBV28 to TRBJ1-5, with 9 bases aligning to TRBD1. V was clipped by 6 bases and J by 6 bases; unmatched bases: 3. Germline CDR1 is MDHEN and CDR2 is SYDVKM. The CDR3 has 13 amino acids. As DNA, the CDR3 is TGTGCCAGCAGAACAGGGGGCGGTCAGCCCCAGCATTTT. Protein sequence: CASRTGGGQPQHF.

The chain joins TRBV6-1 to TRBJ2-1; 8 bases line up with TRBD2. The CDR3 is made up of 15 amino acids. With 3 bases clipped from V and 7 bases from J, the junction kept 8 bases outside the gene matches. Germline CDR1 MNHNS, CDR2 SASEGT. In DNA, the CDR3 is TGTGCCAGCAGTGAGAGCGGGGGAGGCCCAAATGAGCAGTTCTTC. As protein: CASSESGGGPNEQFF.

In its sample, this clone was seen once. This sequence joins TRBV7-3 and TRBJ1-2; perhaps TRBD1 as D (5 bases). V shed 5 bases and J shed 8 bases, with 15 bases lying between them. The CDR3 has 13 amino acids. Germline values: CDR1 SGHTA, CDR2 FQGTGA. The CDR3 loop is CASSSRDGGGYTF. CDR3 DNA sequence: TGTGCCAGCAGCAGCCGGGACGGAGGGGGCTACACCTTC.

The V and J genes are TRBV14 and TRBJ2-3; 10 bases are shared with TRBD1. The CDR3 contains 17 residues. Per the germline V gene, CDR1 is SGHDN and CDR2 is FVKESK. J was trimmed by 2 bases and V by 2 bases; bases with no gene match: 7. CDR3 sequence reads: CASSQHPGQGITDTQYF. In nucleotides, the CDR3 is TGTGCCAGCAGCCAACACCCGGGACAGGGGATCACAGATACGCAGTATTTT.